This TCR beta chain was captured in a study of cytomegalovirus exposure and HLA in healthy donors. Broader study findings: Among TCR beta chains of equal frequency, HLA-associated ones were more clonally expanded in a later analysis. Reported results showed that the classifier diagnosed cytomegalovirus status with high specificity and sensitivity. Three chains linked to CMV were shown in vitro to be specific for CMV antigens.

Researchers ran the PCR with 60 Vbeta and 13 Jbeta primers. TCRdb's copy holds only in-frame clones and misses some; the assay was immunoSEQ multiplex PCR. Of under 200,000 clones in the sample, 80% to 90% are singletons; the top ten hold about 9.3%. Details on this clone: Its specificity is unknown.

Germline trimming cut 3 bases from V and 6 bases from J; bases unmatched to any gene: 11. The CDR3 is made up of 16 amino acids. CDR1 is SGHTA and CDR2 is FQGNSA in the germline V gene. The rearrangement links TRBV7-2 to TRBJ2-1; the match to TRBD1 covers 7 bases. The receptor was derived from a man aged 18 to 29 in good health and CMV-seropositive. The material sequenced was PBMCs. In DNA form, the CDR3 reads TGTGCCAGCAGCTTCGTGACAGGGTCTTTATCCAATGAGCAGTTCTTC. Translation gives CASSFVTGSLSNEQFF.